This T cell receptor beta chain emerged from a study of blood T cell repertoires in COVID-19. Study context: Sites in the United States, Italy and Spain provided acute and convalescent COVID-19 samples.

V was cut by 3 bases and J by 0 bases, with 9 bases left in between. Germline assignment: CDR1 LGHDT and CDR2 YNNKEL (reference sequence). The CDR3 is made up of 16 amino acids. The sample holds a few counts of this clone. The authors' processing: Estimates of nucleated cell counts were drawn from the amplification of reference gene primers. TCRdb's table, derived via immunoSEQ multiplex PCR, lists solely in-frame clones and lacks some. The DNA was the basis for D and trimming; V, J and clone size are from that table. The table lists approximately 200,000 clones, roughly 85% of them singletons, with 18% in the top ten.

This sequence originates from a middle-aged man who had recovered from COVID-19. The sample consisted of PBMCs or T cells enriched from blood (not recorded which). J is TRBJ1-6 and V is TRBV3-1 (or the pseudogene TRBV3-2); no clear D. The CDR3: CASSQASRSYNSPLHF. CDR3 nucleotides: TGTGCCAGCAGCCAGGCCAGTCGCTCCTATAATTCACCCCTCCACTTT.